The text below deals with one T cell receptor beta chain. Other DNA variants within this sample encode the same CDR3. The data belong to a study of blood T cell repertoires in COVID-19. As for the study in general: Sites in the United States, Italy and Spain provided acute and convalescent COVID-19 samples. T cells, B-cell-depleted T cells, or PBMCs supplied cDNA or gDNA.

Method: immunoSEQ multiplex PCR; TCRdb's copy keeps in-frame clones and lacks some. This table has roughly 92,000 clones, 90% appearing once. The sequencing input was peripheral blood. The TCR originated in a man aged 50 or older with acute or convalescent COVID-19.

The CDR3 coding sequence is TGTGCCAGCAGCGGGCTAGCGGGAGGGTGGAAGACCCAGTACTTC. Translating it yields CASSGLAGGWKTQYF. J is TRBJ2-5 and V is TRBV11-2; TRBD2 agrees at 12 bases. Trimming took 5 bases from V and 6 from J; bases not matched to a gene: 7. The CDR3 is 15 amino acids. The germline V gene encodes CDR1 SGHAT and CDR2 FQNNGV.